Below, one T cell receptor (beta chain) is given with its context. Antigen unknown. One end of the junction varies from germline; a read error may be responsible. Positively selected for CCR7, the CD45RO-negative cells used as naive CD8 cells excluded terminally differentiated effector memory CD45RA+ cells. Those who donated, Caucasian adults without exception, all lived in Nashville, Tennessee. Assay execution proceeded at the deep level. Some clones are missing from TCRdb's copy, which holds only in-frame ones; the method was immunoSEQ multiplex PCR. Here the sample spans approximately 740,000 clones, more than 85% being singletons. This entry is derived from a study of shared clonotypes between healthy human individuals. Study outcomes and limitations: Among several donors, approximately 5% of naive CD4 clonotypes were found in common. Enrolling few donors narrowed the genetic and exposure-history diversity that was represented.

Source material: naive CD8+ T cells sorted from blood. The TCR originated in a man younger than 40 in good health.

The CDR3 spells CASSLMRENLFF. The CDR3 nucleotides are TGTGCCAGCAGCTTAATGCGTGAAAACCTGTTTTTT. The V call is TRBV11-2, the J call TRBJ1-4; no clear D. CDR3 length equals 12 residues. The germline V gene has CDR1 SGHAT and CDR2 FQNNGV.